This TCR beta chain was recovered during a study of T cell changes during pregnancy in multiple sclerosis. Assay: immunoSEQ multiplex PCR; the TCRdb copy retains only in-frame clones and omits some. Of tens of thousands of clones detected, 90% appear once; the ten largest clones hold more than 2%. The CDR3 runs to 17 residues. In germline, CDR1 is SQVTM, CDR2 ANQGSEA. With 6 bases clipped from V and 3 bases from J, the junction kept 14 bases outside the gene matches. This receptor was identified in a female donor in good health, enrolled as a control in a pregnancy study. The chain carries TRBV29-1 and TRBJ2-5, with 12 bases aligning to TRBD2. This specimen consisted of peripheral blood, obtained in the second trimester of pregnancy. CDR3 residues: CSVGPGLAGFLKETQYF. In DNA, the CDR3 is TGCAGCGTGGGCCCCGGACTAGCGGGGTTCCTTAAAGAGACCCAGTACTTC.